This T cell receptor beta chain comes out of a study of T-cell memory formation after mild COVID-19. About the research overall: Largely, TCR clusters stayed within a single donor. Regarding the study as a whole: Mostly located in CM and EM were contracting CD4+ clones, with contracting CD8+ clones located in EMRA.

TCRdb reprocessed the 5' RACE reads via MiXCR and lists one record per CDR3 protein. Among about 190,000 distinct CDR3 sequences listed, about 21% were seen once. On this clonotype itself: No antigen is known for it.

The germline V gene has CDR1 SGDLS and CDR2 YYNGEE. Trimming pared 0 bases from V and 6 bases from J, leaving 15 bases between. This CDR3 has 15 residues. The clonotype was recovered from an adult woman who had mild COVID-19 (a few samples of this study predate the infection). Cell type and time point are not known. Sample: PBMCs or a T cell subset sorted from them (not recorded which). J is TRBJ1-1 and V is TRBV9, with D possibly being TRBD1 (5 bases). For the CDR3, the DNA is TGTGCCAGCAGCGTAGTGGGGGGTAAGGGTTCTGAAGCTTTCTTT. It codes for CASSVVGGKGSEAFF.